Presented here are 24 T cell receptor beta chains from one specimen sequenced in a study of T cell responses to AZD1222 COVID-19 vaccine. Method: immunoSEQ multiplex PCR; TCRdb's copy keeps in-frame clones and lacks some. The sample holds 90,000 to 140,000 clones, around 89% seen once. The sample in question was peripheral blood, obtained on day 0 of AZD1222 vaccination. The receptors stem from an adult in good health.

The CDR3 bases are TGCGCCAGCAGCTGGGGGTCATACAGGGGGAACACTGAAGCTTTCTTT. This sequence encodes CASSWGSYRGNTEAFF. The chain links TRBV5-1 to TRBJ1-1, with TRBD1 identical over 7 bases. CDR1 SGHRS and CDR2 YFSETQ come from the germline V gene. The CDR3 is 16 amino acids. After removal of 3 bases from V and 1 base from J, the junction contained 9 bases not matched to a gene.

The V call is TRBV27, the J call TRBJ2-1; D uncertain. Germline loops: CDR1 MNHEY, CDR2 SMNVEV (reference sequence). This CDR3 is built from 14 residues. The ends were cut back, 8 bases at V and 0 bases at J, with 11 bases in the middle. Here the CDR3 reads CASSRIASYNEQFF. In nucleotides, the CDR3 is TGTGCCAGCTCCCGGATAGCCTCCTACAATGAGCAGTTCTTC.

The chain links TRBV6-5 to TRBJ2-7; 10 bases are shared with TRBD2. CDR3 size: 14 residues. Per the germline V gene, CDR1 is MNHEY and CDR2 is SVGAGI. The ends lost 3 bases at V and 3 bases at J; junction bases unmatched: 2. This chain's CDR3 is CASSYTSGDYEQYF. Written as DNA, the CDR3 is TGTGCCAGCAGTTATACTAGCGGGGACTACGAGCAGTACTTC.

This clone is a singleton in its sample. This chain uses TRBV28 with TRBJ2-2; D is undetermined. The ends were cut back, 5 bases at V and 6 bases at J, with 7 bases in the middle. The CDR3 runs 12 residues. Germline assignment: CDR1 MDHEN and CDR2 SYDVKM. The CDR3 nucleotides are TGTGCCAGCAGTCCTCTTCCCGGGGAGCTGTTTTTT. This translates into CASSPLPGELFF.

The V gene is TRBV2, the J gene TRBJ1-1; 8 positions agree with TRBD1. V trimming: 4 bases; J trimming: 4 bases; junction bases outside the gene matches: 5. The CDR3 length is 14 residues. Per germline, CDR1 SNHLY and CDR2 FYNNEI. The CDR3 coding sequence is TGTGCCAGCAGTGTTTCCCAGGGGGCCACTGAAGCTTTCTTT. Its translation: CASSVSQGATEAFF.

This chain uses TRBV28 with TRBJ1-5; D gene unclear. Trimming cost V 6 bases and J 6 bases, with 9 bases left between them. CDR1 and CDR2 from the germline V gene are MDHEN and SYDVKM. This CDR3 comprises 12 residues. In DNA form, the CDR3 reads TGTGCCAGCAGGGCTACTGGTCAGCCCCAGCATTTT. Its protein product is CASRATGQPQHF.

This chain joins TRBV9 and TRBJ2-3; 7 bases match TRBD2. Germline-derived CDR1 and CDR2 are SGDLS and YYNGEE. The CDR3 covers 15 residues. V was clipped by 0 bases and J by 4 bases; unmatched bases: 5. CDR3 region: CASSVVAGGADTQYF. The DNA of the CDR3 is TGTGCCAGCAGCGTAGTAGCGGGCGGCGCAGATACGCAGTATTTT.

This clone was detected only once. This rearrangement joins TRBV6-6 to TRBJ2-7; the D gene is possibly TRBD1 (6 bases). V lost 10 bases to trimming and J lost 4 bases, with 14 bases between them. Germline V gene data show CDR1 as MNHNY and CDR2 as SVGAGI (reference sequence). The CDR3 extends over 12 amino acids. CDR3 bases: TGTGCCACCGGGACACCAAAATACGAGCAGTACTTC. Encoded protein: CATGTPKYEQYF.

This sequence joins TRBV7-8 and TRBJ2-7; a possible D gene is TRBD2 (6 bases). The CDR3 sequence is 13 residues long. Trimming took 1 base from V and 7 from J, leaving 11 bases between them. Per the germline V gene, CDR1 is SGHVS and CDR2 is FQNEAQ. CDR3 sequence: CASSLGREREQYF. DNA for the CDR3: TGTGCCAGCAGCTTAGGTCGGGAGCGGGAGCAGTACTTC.

J is TRBJ1-3 and V is TRBV19, with TRBD1 as a possible D gene (6 bases). Germline V gene sequence: CDR1 LNHDA, CDR2 SQIVND (reference sequence). Deletions cut 3 bases from V and 0 bases from J, with 9 bases between. The CDR3 is made up of 15 amino acids. The CDR3 DNA sequence: TGTGCCAGTAGTATCGGACAGAGCTCTGGAAACACCATATATTTT. Its protein product is CASSIGQSSGNTIYF.

The gene calls are TRBV30 and TRBJ2-7, with TRBD2 as a possible D gene (6 bases). Germline V CDR1 and CDR2: GTSNPN, SVGIG (reference sequence). V lost 3 bases and J lost 0, with 18 bases in between. CDR3 size: 16 residues. The CDR3 loop is CAWSPSRGWSSYEQYF. The CDR3 coding sequence is TGTGCCTGGAGCCCCTCTCGGGGGTGGAGCTCCTACGAGCAGTACTTC.

The chain has TRBV10-2 and TRBJ2-1, with D unresolved. Trimming left V 5 bases short and J 8 bases short, with 10 bases between. CDR1 WSHSY and CDR2 SAAADI come from the germline V gene. The CDR3 spans 12 residues. Here the CDR3 DNA reads TGCGCCAGCAGTCTAATGGGCGATGAGCAGTTCTTC. This translates into CASSLMGDEQFF.

The CDR3 reads CASSPMSGAQETQYF. In DNA form, the CDR3 reads TGTGCCAGCAGCCCAATGAGCGGGGCCCAAGAGACCCAGTACTTC. This rearrangement joins TRBV6-5 to TRBJ2-5; TRBD2 agrees at 7 bases. The V gene's germline CDR1 is MNHEY and CDR2 SVGAGI. V gave up 6 bases and J gave up 1 base; unmatched junction bases: 8. This CDR3 region has 15 residues.

This rearrangement joins TRBV5-3 to TRBJ1-2; D uncertain. TRBV5-3 is labeled an ORF, and its function is uncertain. CDR3 length equals 13 residues. Trimming cost V 0 bases and J 4 bases, with 7 bases left between them. The CDR3 region has the DNA TGTGCCAGAAGCTTGGCGGAGATCTATGGCTACACCTTC. Protein sequence: CARSLAEIYGYTF.

This clone showed up just once. This chain links TRBV7-3 with TRBJ2-2; maybe TRBD1 (5 bases). Per the germline V gene, CDR1 is SGHTA and CDR2 is FQGTGA. CDR3 length: 15 residues. The germline V and J ends were trimmed by 3 bases and 2 bases, with 10 bases remaining between them. CDR3 sequence reads: CASSLGLINTGELFF. Here the CDR3 DNA reads TGTGCCAGCAGCTTGGGGCTCATAAACACCGGGGAGCTGTTTTTT.

The V and J genes are TRBV19 and TRBJ1-2, with D perhaps TRBD1 (6 bases). Germline CDR1 LNHDA, CDR2 SQIVND (reference sequence). The CDR3 covers 13 residues. V was pared by 3 bases and J by 4 bases, with 9 bases between. This CDR3 is CASSIGGGYGYTF. The CDR3, as DNA: TGTGCCAGTAGTATCGGAGGGGGCTATGGCTACACCTTC.

The rearrangement links TRBV20-1 to TRBJ2-7; D is unclear. This CDR3 has 11 amino acids. Trimming took off 6 bases at V and 3 bases at J, with 9 bases between the two ends. From germline, CDR1 is DFQATT and CDR2 SNEGSKA (reference sequence). CDR3 sequence (DNA): TGCAGTGCCCCGGTTCTCTACGAGCAGTACTTC. Translating gives CSAPVLYEQYF.

This chain joins TRBV21-1 and TRBJ2-3. TRBV21-1 is noted as a pseudogene. CDR3 length: 16 amino acids. The CDR3 DNA reads TGTGCCAGCAGCAAAGTGCACCGCACGGACACAGATACGCAGTATTTT. Translating it yields CASSKVHRTDTDTQYF.

The table lists this clone with a few counts. This chain uses TRBV25-1 with TRBJ2-7; D remains unclear. Germline CDR1 is MGHDK and CDR2 is SYGVNS. V dropped 3 bases and J dropped 4 bases, with 10 bases sitting between them. This CDR3 contains 13 residues. CDR3 DNA: TGTGCCAGCAGTGAGGTCTTACTTTACGAGCAGTACTTC. Residues: CASSEVLLYEQYF.

The chain carries TRBV7-2 and TRBJ1-6; D possibly corresponds to TRBD1 (6 bases). CDR1 and CDR2 from the germline V gene are SGHTA and FQGNSA. Trimming shortened V by 3 bases and J by 7 bases, and 10 bases separated the two germline ends. The CDR3 totals 14 residues. Here the CDR3 DNA reads TGTGCCAGCAGCTTTGGACAGCTCAATTCACCCCTCCACTTT. Its translation is CASSFGQLNSPLHF.

V usage is TRBV19 and J usage is TRBJ2-1, with 10 bases that match TRBD2. Germline V gives CDR1 LNHDA, CDR2 SQIVND (reference sequence). The CDR3 has 18 residues. The trim removed 5 bases at V and 0 bases at J, leaving 10 bases unmatched. In nucleotides, the CDR3 is TGTGCCAGTAGTCGGGCTAGCGGGAGATCTATCTCCTACAATGAGCAGTTCTTC. It translates to CASSRASGRSISYNEQFF.

This clone was seen a handful of times. The rearrangement uses TRBV7-9 and TRBJ2-3; weak D call: TRBD1 (5 bases). The CDR3 consists of 11 residues. The V and J ends lost 11 bases and 0 bases respectively, with 6 bases between them. Germline loops: CDR1 SEHNR, CDR2 FQNEAQ (reference sequence). The CDR3 DNA follows: TGTGCCGCAGGGAGCACAGATACGCAGTATTTT. Translating it yields CAAGSTDTQYF.

CDR3 amino acids: CAWSVAGGYEQYF. In nucleotides, the CDR3 is TGTGCCTGGAGTGTGGCGGGGGGATACGAGCAGTACTTC. The genes are TRBV30 and TRBJ2-7; 8 positions match TRBD2. The V and J ends lost 0 bases and 4 bases, in that order; junction bases with no gene match: 2. This CDR3 comprises 13 residues. Germline CDR1 is GTSNPN and CDR2 is SVGIG (reference sequence).

The count of this clone is one. V usage is TRBV30 and J usage is TRBJ1-3; D unresolved. Germline assignment: CDR1 GTSNPN and CDR2 SVGIG (reference sequence). The length of the CDR3 is 13 residues. The germline V and J ends were trimmed by 8 bases and 2 bases, with 13 bases remaining between them. In DNA form, the CDR3 reads TGTGCCACCTTATTTGGTACTGGAAACACCATATATTTT. Translation gives CATLFGTGNTIYF.